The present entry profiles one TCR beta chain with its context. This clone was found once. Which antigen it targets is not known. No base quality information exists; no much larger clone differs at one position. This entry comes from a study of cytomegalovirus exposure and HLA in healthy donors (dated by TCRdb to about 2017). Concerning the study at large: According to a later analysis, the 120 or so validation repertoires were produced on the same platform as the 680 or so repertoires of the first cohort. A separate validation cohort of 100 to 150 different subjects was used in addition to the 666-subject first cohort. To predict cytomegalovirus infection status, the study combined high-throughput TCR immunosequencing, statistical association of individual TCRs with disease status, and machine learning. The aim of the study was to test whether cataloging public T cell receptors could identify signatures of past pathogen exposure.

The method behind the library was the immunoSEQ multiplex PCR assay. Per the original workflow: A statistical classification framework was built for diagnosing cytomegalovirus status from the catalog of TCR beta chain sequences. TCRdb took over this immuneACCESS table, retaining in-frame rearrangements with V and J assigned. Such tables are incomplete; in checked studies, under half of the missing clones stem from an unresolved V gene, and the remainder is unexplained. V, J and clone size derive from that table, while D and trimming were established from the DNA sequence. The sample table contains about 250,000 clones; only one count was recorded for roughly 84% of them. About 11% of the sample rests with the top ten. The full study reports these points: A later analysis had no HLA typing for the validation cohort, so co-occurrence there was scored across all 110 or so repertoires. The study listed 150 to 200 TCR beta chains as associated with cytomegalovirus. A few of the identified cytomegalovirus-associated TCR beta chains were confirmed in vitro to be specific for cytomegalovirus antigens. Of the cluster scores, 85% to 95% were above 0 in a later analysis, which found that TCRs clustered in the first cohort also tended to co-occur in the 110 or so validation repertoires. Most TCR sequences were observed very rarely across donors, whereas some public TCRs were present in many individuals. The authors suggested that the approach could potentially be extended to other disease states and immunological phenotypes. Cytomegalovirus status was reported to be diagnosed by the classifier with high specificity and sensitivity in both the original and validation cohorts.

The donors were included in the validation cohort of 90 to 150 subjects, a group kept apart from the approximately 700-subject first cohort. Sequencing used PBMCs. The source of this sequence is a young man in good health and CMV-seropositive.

This receptor has the CDR3 CASRRGVMNTEAFF. The DNA sequence follows: TGCGCCAGCAGGAGGGGAGTCATGAACACTGAAGCTTTCTTT. The receptor chain draws on TRBV4-1 and TRBJ1-1; the D gene is possibly TRBD1, with 5 bases matching. Reading the germline V gene gives CDR1 MGHRA and CDR2 YSYEKL. The CDR3 numbers 14 residues from cysteine through phenylalanine. The entry retains the CDR3 DNA only, 42 bases that are in frame from base 1. Trimming removed 6 bases from V and 0 bases from J, leaving 11 bases between the germline ends.